What follows is one T cell receptor (beta chain) and its context. These data are taken from a study of shared clonotypes between healthy human individuals. The DNA input per sorted-subset replicate PCR was 200 ng, corresponding to 28,000 or so T cell genomes. The table came from immunoSEQ multiplex PCR; TCRdb's copy has only in-frame clones and leaves some out. The sample consists of approximately 2.1 million clones, more than 85% of them appearing once. With 3 bases removed from V and 4 bases from J, the gap between germline ends came to 10 bases. CDR3 size: 14 residues. Germline V gives CDR1 MDHEN, CDR2 SYDVKM.

The TCR comes from a young man in good health. Some clones in this sample may be carry-over from other donors' samples. The specimen sequenced was naive CD4+ T cells from PBMCs. The subset was: CD45RA+ positively selected. The V and J genes are TRBV28 and TRBJ2-1; tentative D call: TRBD2 (6 bases). The CDR3 here is CASSFVGGYNEQFF. Here the CDR3 DNA reads TGTGCCAGCAGTTTTGTGGGAGGATACAATGAGCAGTTCTTC. Filled out from reference TRBV28 and TRBJ2-1, the complete variable domain reads DVKVTQSSRYLVKRTGEKVFLECVQDMDHENMFWYRQDPGLGLRLIYFSYDVKMKEKGDIPEGYSVSREKKERFSLILESASTNQTSMYLCASSFVGGYNEQFFGPGTRLTVL.